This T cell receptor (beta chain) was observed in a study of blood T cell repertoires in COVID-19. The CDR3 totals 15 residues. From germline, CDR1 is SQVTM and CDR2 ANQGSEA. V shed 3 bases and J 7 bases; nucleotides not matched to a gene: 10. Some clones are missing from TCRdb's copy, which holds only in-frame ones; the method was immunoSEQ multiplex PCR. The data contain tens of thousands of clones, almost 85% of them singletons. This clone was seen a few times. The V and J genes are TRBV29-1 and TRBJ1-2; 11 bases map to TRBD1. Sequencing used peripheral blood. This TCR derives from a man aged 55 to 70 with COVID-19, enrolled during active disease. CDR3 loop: CSVDSTGTGGFGYTF. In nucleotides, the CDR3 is TGCAGCGTTGACAGTACCGGGACAGGGGGTTTTGGCTACACCTTC. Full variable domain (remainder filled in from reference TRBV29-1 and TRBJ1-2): SAVISQKPSRDICQRGTSLTIQCQVDSQVTMMFWYRQQPGQSLTLIATANQGSEATYESGFVIDKFPISRPNLTFSTLTVSNMSPEDSSIYLCSVDSTGTGGFGYTFGSGTRLTVV.